What follows is one TCR beta chain and its context. The data belong to a study of cytomegalovirus exposure and HLA in healthy donors. The PCR employed 60 Vbeta primers together with 13 Jbeta primers. The protocol was immunoSEQ multiplex PCR, while the TCRdb copy is restricted to in-frame clones and leaves out a portion. Counted here are about 160,000 clones, under 85% occurring once; the ten biggest clones make up about 4%. This CDR3 region has 16 residues. V dropped 3 bases and J dropped 0 bases, with 14 bases sitting between them. From germline, CDR1 is KGHSH and CDR2 LQKENI. The clonotype was recovered from a man aged 50 or older in good health and CMV-seropositive. The material sequenced was PBMCs. The chain recombines TRBV18 with TRBJ1-1; TRBD1 might be the D (6 bases). The CDR3 sequence is CASSPIMGDMNTEAFF. The CDR3 DNA is TGTGCCAGCTCACCTATAATGGGGGACATGAACACTGAAGCTTTCTTT.